This T cell receptor (beta chain) derives from a study of T cells in Graves' hyperthyroidism and ophthalmopathy. Patients aged 18 to 65 had newly diagnosed hyperthyroidism of under 2 months' duration. Whole-study findings and limits: The model anticipated ophthalmopathy a median approximately 6.7 months pre-onset. Blood samples included most of the expanded thyroid clonotypes exceeding 0.001.

This clonotype came up many times. Its cognate antigen is unknown. What was amplified from RNA transcripts were TCR beta CDR3 regions. Researchers ran a first-round RT-PCR on the TCR CDR3 using the HTBI primer set. TCRdb re-analysed the multiplex PCR reads in MiXCR, keeping a single row per CDR3 protein. The table has about 200,000 distinct CDR3 sequences, about a sixth seen once; the top ten hold about half. Looked up from germline, CDR1 is DFQATT and CDR2 is SNEGSKA (reference sequence). The germline V and J ends were trimmed by 6 bases and 3 bases, with 15 bases remaining between them. CDR3 length: 13 amino acids.

The gene calls are TRBV20-1 and TRBJ2-7, with D maybe TRBD2 (6 bases). The material sequenced was blood. This TCR came from a woman in her fifties or sixties with Graves' hyperthyroidism. CDR3 coding DNA: TGCAGTGCCCCGGGCTTGCGGGGCTACGAGCAGTACTTC. Residues: CSAPGLRGYEQYF.